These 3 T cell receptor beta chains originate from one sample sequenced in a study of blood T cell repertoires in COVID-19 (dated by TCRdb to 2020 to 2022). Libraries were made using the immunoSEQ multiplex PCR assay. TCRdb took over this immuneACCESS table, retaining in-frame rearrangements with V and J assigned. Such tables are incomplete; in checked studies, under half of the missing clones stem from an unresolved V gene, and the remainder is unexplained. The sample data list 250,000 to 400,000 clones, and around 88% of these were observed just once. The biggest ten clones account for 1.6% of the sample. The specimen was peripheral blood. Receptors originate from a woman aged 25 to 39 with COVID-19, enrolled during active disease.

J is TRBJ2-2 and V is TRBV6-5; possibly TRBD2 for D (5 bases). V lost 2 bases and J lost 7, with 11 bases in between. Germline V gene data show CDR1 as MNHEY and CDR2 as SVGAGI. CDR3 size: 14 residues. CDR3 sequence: CASSYRFRGGELFF. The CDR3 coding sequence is TGTGCCAGCAGTTACAGATTCCGGGGCGGGGAGCTGTTTTTT.

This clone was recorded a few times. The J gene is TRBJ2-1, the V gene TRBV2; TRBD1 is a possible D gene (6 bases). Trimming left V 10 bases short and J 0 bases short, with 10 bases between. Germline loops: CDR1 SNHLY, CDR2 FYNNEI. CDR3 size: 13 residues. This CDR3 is CATGTFSYNEQFF. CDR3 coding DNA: TGTGCCACCGGGACATTCTCCTACAATGAGCAGTTCTTC.

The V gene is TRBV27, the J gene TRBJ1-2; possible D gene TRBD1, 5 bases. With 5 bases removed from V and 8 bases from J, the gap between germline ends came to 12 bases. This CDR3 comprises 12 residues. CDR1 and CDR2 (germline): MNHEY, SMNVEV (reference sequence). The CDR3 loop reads CASSMPGLGYTF. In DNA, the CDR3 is TGTGCCAGCAGTATGCCGGGACTAGGCTACACCTTC.